This T cell receptor (beta chain) was recorded in a study of beta chain features in type 1 diabetes. Findings and limits, study-wide: Lower insertion and higher deletion counts appeared at VDJ junctions in type 1 diabetes patients.

Using CD45RO/CCR7/CD25/CD127/CD95/CD27, CD4+ naive, central memory, regulatory and stem cell-like memory cells were sorted. Purities in excess of 98% were seen in all sorted populations. This clone was seen a few times. Its antigen is undetermined. Of the isolated RNA, all was reverse transcribed, and so the sequenced material was expressed TCRB transcripts. There were about 3.6 million reads on average in the naive, central memory and regulatory T cell samples. Produced via immunoSEQ multiplex PCR; TCRdb's table is partial and in-frame only. Of under 500,000 clones in the sample, about 30% are singletons; the top ten hold almost 0.065%. This receptor was obtained from a man between 18 and 29 years old in good health. The material sequenced was naive CD4+ T cells from blood.

Here the CDR3 reads CAGRRGETQYF. The CDR3 nucleotides are TGTGCCGGGCGTCGAGGGGAGACCCAGTACTTC. The chain uses TRBV30 and TRBJ2-5; possible D gene TRBD2, 5 bases. CDR1 GTSNPN and CDR2 SVGIG come from the germline V gene (reference sequence). V was cut by 8 bases and J by 5 bases, with 12 bases left in between. The CDR3 consists of 11 residues.